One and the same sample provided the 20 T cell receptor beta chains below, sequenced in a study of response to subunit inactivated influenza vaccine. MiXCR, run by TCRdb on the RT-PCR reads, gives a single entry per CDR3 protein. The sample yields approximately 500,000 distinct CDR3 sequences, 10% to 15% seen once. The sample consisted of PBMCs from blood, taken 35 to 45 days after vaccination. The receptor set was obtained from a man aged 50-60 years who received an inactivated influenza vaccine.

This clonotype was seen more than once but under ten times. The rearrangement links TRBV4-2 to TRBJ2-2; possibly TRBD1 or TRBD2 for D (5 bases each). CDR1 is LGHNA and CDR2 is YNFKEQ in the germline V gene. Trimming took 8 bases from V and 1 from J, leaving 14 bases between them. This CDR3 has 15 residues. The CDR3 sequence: CASGVGDLNTGELFF. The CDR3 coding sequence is TGTGCCAGCGGGGTGGGGGACCTGAACACCGGGGAGCTGTTTTTT.

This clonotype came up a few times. CDR3 amino acids: CSASLERYEQYF. Here the CDR3 DNA reads TGCAGTGCTAGCCTTGAGAGGTACGAGCAGTACTTC. The chain recombines TRBV20-1 with TRBJ2-7; D is uncertain. The CDR3 contains 12 residues. Trimming shortened V by 3 bases and J by 4 bases, and 10 bases separated the two germline ends. Germline V gene lookup returns CDR1 DFQATT and CDR2 SNEGSKA (reference sequence).

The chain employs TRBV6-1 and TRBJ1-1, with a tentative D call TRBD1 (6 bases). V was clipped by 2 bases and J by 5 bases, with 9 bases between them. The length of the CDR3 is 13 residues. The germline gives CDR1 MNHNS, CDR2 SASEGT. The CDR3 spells CASSERGLTEAFF. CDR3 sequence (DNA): TGTGCCAGCAGTGAAAGGGGGTTAACTGAAGCTTTCTTT.

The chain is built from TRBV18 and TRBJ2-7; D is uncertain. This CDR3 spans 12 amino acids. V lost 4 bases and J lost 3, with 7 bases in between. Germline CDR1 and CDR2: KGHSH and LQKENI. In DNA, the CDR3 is TGTGCCAGCTCACAGAGCATCTACGAGCAGTACTTC. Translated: CASSQSIYEQYF.

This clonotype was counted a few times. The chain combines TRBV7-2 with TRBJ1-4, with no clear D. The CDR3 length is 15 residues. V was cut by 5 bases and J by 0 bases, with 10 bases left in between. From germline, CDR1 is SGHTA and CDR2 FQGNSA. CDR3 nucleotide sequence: TGTGCCAGCAGCCCCTACAGTGCAACTAATGAAAAACTGTTTTTT. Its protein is CASSPYSATNEKLFF.

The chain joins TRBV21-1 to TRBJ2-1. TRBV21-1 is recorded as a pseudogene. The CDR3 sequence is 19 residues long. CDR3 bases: TGTGCCAGCAGCAAAGATAGAGTTGGACGCTTTTCGGATGGTAATGAGCAGTTCTTC. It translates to CASSKDRVGRFSDGNEQFF.

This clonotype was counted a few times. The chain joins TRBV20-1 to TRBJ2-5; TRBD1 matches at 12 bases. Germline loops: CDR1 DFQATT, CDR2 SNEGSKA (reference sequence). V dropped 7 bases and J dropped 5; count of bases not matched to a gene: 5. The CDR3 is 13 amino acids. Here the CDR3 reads CSVPGQGAETQYF. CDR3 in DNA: TGCAGTGTTCCGGGACAGGGGGCTGAGACCCAGTACTTC.

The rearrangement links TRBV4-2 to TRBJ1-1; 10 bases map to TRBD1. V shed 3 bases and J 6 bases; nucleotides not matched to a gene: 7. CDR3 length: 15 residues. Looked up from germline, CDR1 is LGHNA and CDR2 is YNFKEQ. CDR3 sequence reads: CASSHPGQGRAEAFF. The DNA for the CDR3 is TGTGCCAGCAGCCATCCGGGACAGGGGCGGGCTGAAGCTTTCTTT.

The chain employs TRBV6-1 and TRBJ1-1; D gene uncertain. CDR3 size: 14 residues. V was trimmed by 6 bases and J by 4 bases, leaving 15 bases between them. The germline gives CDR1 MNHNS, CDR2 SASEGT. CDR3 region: CASSLTDGFTEAFF. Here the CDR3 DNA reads TGTGCCAGCAGCCTGACCGATGGGTTCACTGAAGCTTTCTTT.

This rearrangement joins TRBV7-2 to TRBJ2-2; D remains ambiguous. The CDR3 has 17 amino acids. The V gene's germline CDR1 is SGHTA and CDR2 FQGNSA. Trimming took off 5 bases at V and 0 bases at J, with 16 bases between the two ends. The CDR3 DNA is TGTGCCAGCAGCCGCAATCAGAACACCGCGAACACCGGGGAGCTGTTTTTT. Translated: CASSRNQNTANTGELFF.

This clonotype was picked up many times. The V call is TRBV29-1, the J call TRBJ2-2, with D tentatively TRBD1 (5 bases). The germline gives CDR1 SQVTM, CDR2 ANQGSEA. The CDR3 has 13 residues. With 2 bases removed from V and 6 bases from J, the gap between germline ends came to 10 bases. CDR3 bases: TGCAGCGTTGAACAGGGTTGGGCCGGGGAGCTGTTTTTT. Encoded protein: CSVEQGWAGELFF.

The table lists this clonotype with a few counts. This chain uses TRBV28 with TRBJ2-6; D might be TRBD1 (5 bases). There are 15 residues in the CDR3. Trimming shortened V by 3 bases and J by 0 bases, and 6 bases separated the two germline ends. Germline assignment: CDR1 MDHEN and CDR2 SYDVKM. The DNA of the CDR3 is TGTGCCAGCAGTTTTGGGGCCTCTGGGGCCAACGTCCTGACTTTC. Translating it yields CASSFGASGANVLTF.

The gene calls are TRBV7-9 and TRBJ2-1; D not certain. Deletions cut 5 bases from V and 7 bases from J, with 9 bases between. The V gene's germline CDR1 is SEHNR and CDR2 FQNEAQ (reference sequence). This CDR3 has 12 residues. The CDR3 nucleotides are TGTGCCAGCAGCCCGATAGATAATGAGCAGTTCTTC. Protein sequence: CASSPIDNEQFF.

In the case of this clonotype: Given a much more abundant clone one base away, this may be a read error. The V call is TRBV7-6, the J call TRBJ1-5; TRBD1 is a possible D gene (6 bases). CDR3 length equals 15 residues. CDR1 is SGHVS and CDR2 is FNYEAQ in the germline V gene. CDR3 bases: TGTGCCAGCAGCCGGACAGCAAATAGCAATCAGACCCAGCATTTT. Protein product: CASSRTANSNQTQHF.

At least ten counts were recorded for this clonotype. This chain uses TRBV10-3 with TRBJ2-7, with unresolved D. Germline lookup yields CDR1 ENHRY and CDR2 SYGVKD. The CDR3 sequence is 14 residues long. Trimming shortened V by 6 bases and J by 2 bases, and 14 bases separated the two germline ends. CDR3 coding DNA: TGTGCCATCAGGGTCTCCCGTACGACCTACGAGCAGTACTTC. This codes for CAIRVSRTTYEQYF.

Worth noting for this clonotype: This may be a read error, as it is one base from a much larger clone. The CDR3 sequence: CASASGGALKETQYF. CDR3 bases: TGTGCCAGCGCCAGCGGGGGGGCCCTTAAGGAGACCCAGTACTTC. The V gene is TRBV7-7, the J gene TRBJ2-5, with 10 bases that match TRBD2. CDR1 is SSHAT, CDR2 FNYEAQ, per germline (reference sequence). This CDR3 has 15 amino acids. V lost 8 bases to trimming and J lost 5 bases; unmatched junction nucleotides: 11.

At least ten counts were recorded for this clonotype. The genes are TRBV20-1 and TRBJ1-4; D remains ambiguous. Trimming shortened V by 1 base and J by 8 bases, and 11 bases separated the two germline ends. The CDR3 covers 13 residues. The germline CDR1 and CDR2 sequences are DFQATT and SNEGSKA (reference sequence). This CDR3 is CSARVGVREKLFF. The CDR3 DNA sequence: TGCAGTGCTAGAGTCGGGGTGCGGGAAAAACTGTTTTTT.

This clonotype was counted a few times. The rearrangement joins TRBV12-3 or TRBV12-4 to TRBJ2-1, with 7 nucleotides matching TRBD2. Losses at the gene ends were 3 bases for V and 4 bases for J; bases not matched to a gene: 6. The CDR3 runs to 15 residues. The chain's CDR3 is CASSLGDYRYNEQFF. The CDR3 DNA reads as TGTGCCAGCAGTTTGGGGGACTATAGATACAATGAGCAGTTCTTC.

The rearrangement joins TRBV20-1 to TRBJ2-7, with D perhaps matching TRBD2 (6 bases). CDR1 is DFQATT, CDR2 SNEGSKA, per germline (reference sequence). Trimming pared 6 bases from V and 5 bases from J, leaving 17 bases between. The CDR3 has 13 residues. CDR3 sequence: CSATGARRNEQYF. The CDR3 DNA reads TGCAGTGCCACGGGAGCCCGACGGAACGAGCAGTACTTC.

CDR3 region: CSAGRGHDTQYF. The CDR3, as DNA: TGCAGTGCTGGCCGGGGGCACGATACGCAGTATTTT. This chain links TRBV20-1 with TRBJ2-3, with D perhaps given as TRBD1 or TRBD2 (6 bases each). The length of the CDR3 is 12 residues. V lost 5 bases and J 6 bases, leaving 12 bases between the germline ends. The germline CDR1 and CDR2 sequences are DFQATT and SNEGSKA (reference sequence).